This passage covers 14 T cell receptor beta chains from one sample sequenced in a study of control samples from healthy donors and cancer patients. TCRdb's table, derived via immunoSEQ multiplex PCR, lists solely in-frame clones and lacks some. Of about 120,000 clones detected, 75% to 90% appear once; the ten largest clones hold around 1.1%. The sample consisted of PBMCs. All receptors derive from a woman in her fifties or sixties with colorectal cancer.

The chain joins TRBV6-5 to TRBJ2-3, with TRBD1 identical over 8 bases. This CDR3 contains 16 residues. The V gene end was trimmed by 4 bases and the J gene end by 2 bases; junction bases not matched to a gene: 8. CDR1 and CDR2 from the germline V gene are MNHEY and SVGAGI. The CDR3 spells CASSWFRGPDTDTQYF. CDR3 nucleotides: TGTGCCAGCAGTTGGTTCAGGGGGCCGGACACAGATACGCAGTATTTT.

J is TRBJ2-3 and V is TRBV30; D is ambiguous. The V gene's germline CDR1 is GTSNPN and CDR2 SVGIG (reference sequence). The CDR3 spans 12 residues. Trimming shortened V by 4 bases and J by 7 bases, and 12 bases separated the two germline ends. The CDR3 spells CAWTSDLYTQYF. CDR3 nucleotides: TGTGCCTGGACCTCCGACCTGTATACGCAGTATTTT.

The rearrangement uses TRBV18 and TRBJ2-5, with no clear D. Trimming removed 6 bases from V and 2 bases from J, with 10 bases in between. This CDR3 is built from 13 residues. CDR1 is KGHSH and CDR2 is LQKENI in the germline V gene. For the CDR3, the DNA is TGTGCCAGCTCTACTACTCAGCAAGAGACCCAGTACTTC. Translated, it gives CASSTTQQETQYF.

Details on this clone: Within the sample, other DNA sequences also encode this same CDR3. The chain links TRBV7-9 to TRBJ2-5, with D unresolved. CDR3 size: 13 residues. V was trimmed by 4 bases and J by 2 bases, leaving 8 bases between them. The germline V gene encodes CDR1 SEHNR and CDR2 FQNEAQ (reference sequence). CDR3 sequence reads: CASSSSGQETQYF. CDR3 sequence (DNA): TGTGCCAGCAGCTCGTCCGGACAAGAGACCCAGTACTTC.

V and J are TRBV7-2 and TRBJ2-1, with 9 bases matching TRBD2. Trimming took 6 bases from V and 2 from J; bases not matched to a gene: 5. This CDR3 region has 15 residues. Germline V gene lookup returns CDR1 SGHTA and CDR2 FQGNSA. Here the CDR3 DNA reads TGTGCCAGCAGTCTCTCTAGCGGGGCCTACAATGAGCAGTTCTTC. Its translation is CASSLSSGAYNEQFF.

The chain joins TRBV4-1 to TRBJ2-1; 11 nucleotides match TRBD2. Germline-derived CDR1 and CDR2 are MGHRA and YSYEKL. The CDR3 is 17 residues long. V shed 2 bases, J shed 4 bases, and the junction held 7 bases outside the gene matches. The CDR3 spells CASSQTGTSGKYNEQFF. The CDR3 region has the DNA TGCGCCAGCAGCCAAACCGGGACTAGCGGAAAATACAATGAGCAGTTCTTC.

V gene TRBV11-2 combines with J gene TRBJ2-2; no reliable D call. The CDR3 is 14 residues long. Trimming pared 5 bases from V and 6 bases from J, leaving 13 bases between. Per germline, CDR1 SGHAT and CDR2 FQNNGV. CDR3 bases: TGTGCCAGCAGCCGCGACCGAAGTCCCGGGGAGCTGTTTTTT. Its protein product is CASSRDRSPGELFF.

This chain links TRBV3-1 (or the pseudogene TRBV3-2) with TRBJ2-1; 8 bases are a match to TRBD2. The CDR3 has 16 amino acids. CDR1 and CDR2 from the germline V gene are LGHDT and YNNKEL (reference sequence). Trimming removed 5 bases from V and 7 bases from J; junction bases left unmatched: 13. The CDR3: CASSGTIGTRANEQFF. The CDR3 DNA follows: TGTGCCAGCAGCGGAACCATCGGGACTAGAGCGAATGAGCAGTTCTTC.

The genes are TRBV18 and TRBJ2-7, with a weak D call TRBD2 (5 bases). This CDR3 is built from 16 residues. V lost 0 bases and J 2 bases, leaving 14 bases between the germline ends. Germline V gene sequence: CDR1 KGHSH, CDR2 LQKENI. The DNA of the CDR3 is TGTGCCAGCTCACCACCGGGCCGGCGAGGGACCTACGAGCAGTACTTC. The encoded protein is CASSPPGRRGTYEQYF.

The chain recombines TRBV12-3 or TRBV12-4 with TRBJ2-7; D is possibly TRBD1 or TRBD2 (5 bases each). With 5 bases removed from V and 4 bases from J, the gap between germline ends came to 6 bases. The CDR3 is 11 residues long. The CDR3 DNA reads TGTGCCAGCAGTGGGGGTTACGAGCAGTACTTC. Translating it yields CASSGGYEQYF.

The chain joins TRBV9 to TRBJ2-3; D may be TRBD1 (5 bases). Deletions cut 2 bases from V and 0 bases from J, with 10 bases between. Germline lookup yields CDR1 SGDLS and CDR2 YYNGEE. The CDR3 has 15 amino acids. CDR3 amino acids: CASSVRTTSTDTQYF. CDR3 coding DNA: TGTGCCAGCAGCGTCCGGACAACGAGCACAGATACGCAGTATTTT.

This clone was recorded once. The chain combines TRBV3-1 (or the pseudogene TRBV3-2) with TRBJ1-2, with 7 bases fitting TRBD1. The CDR3 contains 14 residues. Germline values: CDR1 LGHDT, CDR2 YNNKEL (reference sequence). The trim removed 0 bases at V and 8 bases at J, leaving 6 bases unmatched. The CDR3 DNA sequence: TGTGCCAGCAGCCAAGAGGGACAGTCCGGGGGCTACACCTTC. Its protein is CASSQEGQSGGYTF.

The chain carries TRBV18 and TRBJ2-1; tentatively, D is TRBD1 (6 bases). CDR1 KGHSH and CDR2 LQKENI come from the germline V gene. This CDR3 is 15 amino acids long. The ends were cut back, 3 bases at V and 3 bases at J, with 12 bases in the middle. The CDR3 loop is CASSPGQKNYNEQFF. The CDR3 DNA reads as TGTGCCAGCTCACCGGGACAAAAAAACTACAATGAGCAGTTCTTC. Combining the CDR3 with reference TRBV18 and TRBJ2-1 gives the whole variable domain NAGVMQNPRHLVRRRGQEARLRCSPMKGHSHVYWYRQLPEEGLKFMVYLQKENIIDESGMPKERFSAEFPKEGPSILRIQQVVRGDSAAYFCASSPGQKNYNEQFFGPGTRLTVL.

The chain couples TRBV30 to TRBJ2-7; weak D call: TRBD2 (6 bases). Germline V gene lookup returns CDR1 GTSNPN and CDR2 SVGIG (reference sequence). This CDR3 contains 16 residues. The V gene lost 3 bases and the J gene lost 2 bases, with 20 bases spanning the gap. CDR3 protein: CAWSNYYRGSPYEQYF. The CDR3 coding sequence is TGTGCCTGGAGCAACTATTATCGGGGGAGCCCCTACGAGCAGTACTTC.